The 21 T cell receptor beta chains below come from one sample, sequenced in a study of T cell changes during pregnancy in multiple sclerosis. TCRdb keeps only in-frame clones here, not all; method: immunoSEQ multiplex PCR. The sample lists tens of thousands of clones, around 93% occurring once. This sample comprised peripheral blood, obtained in the second trimester of pregnancy. The receptors shown here come from a female donor with multiple sclerosis, enrolled in a pregnancy study.

This clone was detected only once. The chain joins TRBV4-1 to TRBJ2-7; weak D call: TRBD2 (7 bases). This CDR3 is built from 15 residues. Germline CDR1 is MGHRA and CDR2 is YSYEKL. Trimming left V 0 bases short and J 4 bases short, with 13 bases between. The CDR3 reads CASSQDSGGAYEQYF. In DNA form, the CDR3 reads TGCGCCAGCAGCCAAGATTCGGGGGGCGCTTACGAGCAGTACTTC.

The rearrangement uses TRBV2 and TRBJ2-7; D is perhaps TRBD2 (5 bases). V was cut by 10 bases and J by 2 bases, with 15 bases left in between. The CDR3 is 13 amino acids. Germline loops: CDR1 SNHLY, CDR2 FYNNEI. CDR3 region: CATGEAIAYEQYF. The CDR3 DNA sequence: TGTGCCACCGGGGAAGCTATCGCCTACGAGCAGTACTTC.

The CDR3 loop reads CASSEVGGGNSPLHF. Here the CDR3 DNA reads TGTGCCAGCAGTGAAGTGGGGGGTGGAAATTCACCCCTCCACTTT. V is TRBV25-1 and J is TRBJ1-6; D is perhaps TRBD1 (5 bases). Germline V CDR1 and CDR2: MGHDK, SYGVNS. Deletions cut 2 bases from V and 7 bases from J, with 12 bases between. The CDR3 is 15 amino acids.

This clone appeared once. The chain has TRBV19 and TRBJ1-2; possible D gene TRBD1, 5 bases. CDR3 length: 13 amino acids. The germline CDR1 and CDR2 sequences are LNHDA and SQIVND (reference sequence). V was shortened by 3 bases and J by 4 bases, with 9 bases between the two germline ends. The CDR3 DNA reads as TGTGCCAGTAGTATGGGGCAGGTCTATGGCTACACCTTC. It is translated as CASSMGQVYGYTF. The full variable domain, with the rest looked up from reference TRBV19 and TRBJ1-2, is DGGITQSPKYLFRKEGQNVTLSCEQNLNHDAMYWYRQDPGQGLRLIYYSQIVNDFQKGDIAEGYSVSREKKESFPLTVTSAQKNPTAFYLCASSMGQVYGYTFGSGTRLTVV.

This chain links TRBV6-6 with TRBJ1-6; 9 bases are a match to TRBD1. The J segment lost 7 bases and the V segment lost 8 bases, leaving 9 bases of the junction unmatched. The CDR3 loop spans 15 amino acids. Per germline, CDR1 MNHNY and CDR2 SVGAGI (reference sequence). In DNA, the CDR3 is TGTGCCAGCTTCCCGGGACAGGGAGGGAATTCACCCCTCCACTTT. Encoded protein: CASFPGQGGNSPLHF.

This chain joins TRBV4-1 and TRBJ1-3, with D hard to call. Germline CDR1 is MGHRA and CDR2 is YSYEKL. The CDR3 extends over 15 amino acids. The V gene lost 7 bases and the J gene lost 4 bases, with 17 bases spanning the gap. Here the CDR3 reads CASTRIGGLGNTIYF. The CDR3 nucleotides are TGCGCCAGCACCCGCATTGGAGGCCTAGGAAACACCATATATTTT.

In nucleotides, the CDR3 is TGTGCCAGCAGCCGGGACGGACTAGCCTACGAGCAGTACTTC. Its protein is CASSRDGLAYEQYF. This chain connects TRBV7-9 to TRBJ2-7; 7 bases match TRBD2. Trimming at V came to 5 bases and at J to 2 bases, leaving 6 bases not matched to a gene. Germline CDR1 SEHNR, CDR2 FQNEAQ (reference sequence). CDR3 length equals 14 residues.

J is TRBJ2-2 and V is TRBV5-4, with 15 bases that match TRBD2. Trimming cost V 4 bases and J 2 bases; bases outside gene matches: 3. The CDR3 is made up of 17 amino acids. Germline-derived CDR1 and CDR2 are SGHNT and YYREEE (reference sequence). The CDR3 DNA reads as TGTGCCAGCAGCAGGGGACTAGCGGGGGGTAACACCGGGGAGCTGTTTTTT. Translated, it gives CASSRGLAGGNTGELFF.

The V call is TRBV29-1, the J call TRBJ2-1; tentative D call: TRBD2 (5 bases). Germline CDR1 reads SQVTM; CDR2 reads ANQGSEA. The CDR3 spans 15 residues. The V and J ends lost 1 base and 5 bases respectively, with 15 bases between them. CDR3 residues: CSVEGETWRNNEQFF. The DNA for the CDR3 is TGCAGCGTTGAAGGGGAGACGTGGAGAAACAATGAGCAGTTCTTC.

The V gene is TRBV29-1, the J gene TRBJ1-4; 9 bases line up with TRBD1. Per the germline V gene, CDR1 is SQVTM and CDR2 is ANQGSEA. J lost 6 bases, V lost 8 bases, and 4 bases had no gene match. This CDR3 region has 12 residues. The CDR3 DNA reads as TGCAGCTACACAGGGGGCGATGAAAAACTGTTTTTT. Amino acids: CSYTGGDEKLFF.

The chain combines TRBV5-1 with TRBJ2-2; the D gene is possibly TRBD1 (6 bases). CDR3 length: 15 amino acids. The germline V gene has CDR1 SGHRS and CDR2 YFSETQ. V was trimmed by 4 bases and J by 0 bases, leaving 10 bases between them. CDR3 sequence: CASSPGTPNTGELFF. DNA for the CDR3: TGCGCCAGCAGCCCCGGGACACCGAACACCGGGGAGCTGTTTTTT.

The rearrangement joins TRBV7-6 to TRBJ2-3, with 13 bases fitting TRBD2. V lost 4 bases to trimming and J lost 1 base; unmatched junction nucleotides: 2. The CDR3 sequence is 16 residues long. CDR1 SGHVS and CDR2 FNYEAQ come from the germline V gene. The CDR3 DNA follows: TGTGCCAGCAGCTGGGGGACTAGCGGGGGCACAGATACGCAGTATTTT. It encodes CASSWGTSGGTDTQYF.

This clone was detected only once. The gene calls are TRBV2 and TRBJ2-7, with D tentatively TRBD1 (5 bases). Germline assignment: CDR1 SNHLY and CDR2 FYNNEI. The CDR3 is 12 residues long. Trimming removed 4 bases from V and 4 bases from J, with 8 bases in between. As DNA, the CDR3 is TGTGCCAGCAGTGTCAGGGCTTACGAGCAGTACTTC. It yields the protein CASSVRAYEQYF.

V gene TRBV6-5 combines with J gene TRBJ1-2; 9 bases agree with TRBD1. The junction had 6 bases not matched to a gene; V was cut back by 5 bases and J by 5 bases. Germline lookup yields CDR1 MNHEY and CDR2 SVGAGI. CDR3 length equals 14 residues. The CDR3 here is CASSPTGGGYGYTF. The CDR3 bases are TGTGCCAGCAGTCCGACAGGGGGAGGTTATGGCTACACCTTC.

The rearrangement uses TRBV9 and TRBJ2-3, with TRBD2 as a possible D gene (5 bases). Trimming shortened V by 0 bases and J by 8 bases, and 7 bases separated the two germline ends. In germline, CDR1 is SGDLS, CDR2 YYNGEE. This CDR3 spans 12 amino acids. The CDR3 sequence is CASSVEGGTQYF. CDR3 nucleotide sequence: TGTGCCAGCAGCGTAGAAGGAGGTACGCAGTATTTT.

The count of this clone is one. V is TRBV2 and J is TRBJ1-6; 8 nucleotides line up with TRBD1. V lost 1 base to trimming and J lost 0 bases; unmatched junction nucleotides: 14. CDR1 and CDR2 (germline): SNHLY, FYNNEI. The length of the CDR3 is 21 residues. The CDR3 reads CASSEEAGQGAPDSYNSPLHF. The CDR3 DNA is TGTGCCAGCAGTGAAGAAGCGGGGCAGGGGGCCCCGGACTCCTATAATTCACCCCTCCACTTT.

The chain couples TRBV12-2 to TRBJ2-3; the D call in the table, TRBD2, was not verified against the DNA. TRBV12-2 is a listed pseudogene. The CDR3 spans 18 residues. The CDR3 reads CASRLAPGLAGSTDTQYF. The CDR3 region has the DNA TGTGCAAGTCGCTTAGCGCCGGGACTAGCGGGCAGCACAGATACGCAGTATTTT.

The rearrangement links TRBV10-3 to TRBJ1-2; 8 positions agree with TRBD1. V lost 4 bases and J lost 0; bases outside the gene matches: 4. In germline, CDR1 is ENHRY, CDR2 SYGVKD. The length of the CDR3 is 15 residues. The CDR3 loop is CAISGDRPANYGYTF. The CDR3 nucleotides read TGTGCCATCAGTGGGGACAGGCCAGCTAACTATGGCTACACCTTC.

The CDR3 loop reads CATQPIRGQGGEQFF. The CDR3 bases are TGTGCCACTCAGCCCATAAGGGGTCAGGGCGGTGAGCAGTTCTTC. The genes are TRBV6-1 and TRBJ2-1; tentative D call: TRBD1 (5 bases). Germline CDR1 reads MNHNS; CDR2 reads SASEGT. CDR3 size: 15 residues. The ends were cut back, 10 bases at V and 9 bases at J, with 25 bases in the middle.

The chain couples TRBV2 to TRBJ2-7, with 8 bases fitting TRBD1. From germline, CDR1 is SNHLY and CDR2 FYNNEI. V was clipped by 11 bases and J by 2 bases; unmatched bases: 11. The CDR3 extends over 14 amino acids. The CDR3 bases are TGTGCCCCCGGTTGGACAGGGAGGACCTACGAGCAGTACTTC. Translated: CAPGWTGRTYEQYF.

This chain connects TRBV18 to TRBJ2-3, with 10 bases fitting TRBD2. The V gene's germline CDR1 is KGHSH and CDR2 LQKENI. V dropped 3 bases and J dropped 0; count of bases not matched to a gene: 6. The CDR3 has 17 residues. The CDR3 reads CASSPILAGASTDTQYF. The DNA for the CDR3 is TGTGCCAGCTCACCGATCCTAGCGGGGGCCAGCACAGATACGCAGTATTTT.